This TCR beta chain was identified during a study of blood T cell repertoires in COVID-19. J gave up 0 bases and V 5 bases, and 12 bases lay outside the gene matches. There are 18 residues in the CDR3. Germline V gene data show CDR1 as SNHLY and CDR2 as FYNNEI. This clone was seen a single time. As processed by the authors: Estimation of nucleated cell counts was performed using reference gene primer amplification. Only in-frame clones appear in the TCRdb table, and some are missing; sequencing was by immunoSEQ multiplex PCR. V, J and clone size are those of that table, while D and trimming were read from the DNA. This sample yields roughly 180,000 clones, of which approximately 90% are seen a single time; more than 2% belongs to the top ten.

The receptor was derived from a woman aged 25 to 39 who had recovered from COVID-19. The chain is built from TRBV2 and TRBJ2-7, with TRBD2 matching over 11 bases. The sequenced sample consisted of PBMCs or T cells enriched from blood (not recorded which). CDR3: CASSSPTSGTSSSYEQYF. Here the CDR3 DNA reads TGTGCCAGCAGTTCTCCGACTAGCGGGACCTCGAGCTCCTACGAGCAGTACTTC.